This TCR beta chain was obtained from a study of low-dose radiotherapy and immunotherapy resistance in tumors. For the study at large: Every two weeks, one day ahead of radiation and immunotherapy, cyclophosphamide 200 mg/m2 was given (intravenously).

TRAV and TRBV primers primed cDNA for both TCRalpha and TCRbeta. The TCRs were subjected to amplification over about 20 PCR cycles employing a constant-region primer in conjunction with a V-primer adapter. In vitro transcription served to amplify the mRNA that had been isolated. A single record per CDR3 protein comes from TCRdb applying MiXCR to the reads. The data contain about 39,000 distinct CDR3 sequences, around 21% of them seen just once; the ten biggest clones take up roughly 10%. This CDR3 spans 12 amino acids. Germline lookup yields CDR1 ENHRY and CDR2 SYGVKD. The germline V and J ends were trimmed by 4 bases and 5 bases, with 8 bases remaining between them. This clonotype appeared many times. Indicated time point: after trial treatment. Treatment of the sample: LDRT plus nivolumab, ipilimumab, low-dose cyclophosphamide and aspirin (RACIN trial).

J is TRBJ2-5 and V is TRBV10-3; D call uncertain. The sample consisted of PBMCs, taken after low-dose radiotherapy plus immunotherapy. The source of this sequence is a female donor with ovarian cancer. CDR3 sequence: CAISGEEETQYF. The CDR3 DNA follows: TGTGCCATCAGTGGGGAAGAGGAGACCCAGTACTTC.